This record covers a single T cell receptor (beta chain). The antigen remains undetermined. The data were obtained in a study of cytomegalovirus exposure and HLA in healthy donors. Study as a whole: The platform used for the roughly 130 validation repertoires matched that of the 500 to 850 first-cohort repertoires, a later analysis reported. General study points: The TCR clusters that emerged in the first cohort tended, a later analysis found, to co-occur in the 120 or so validation repertoires. The study listed approximately 170 cytomegalovirus-associated TCR beta chains.

The V gene lost 3 bases and the J gene lost 5 bases, with 8 bases spanning the gap. There are 13 residues in the CDR3. Germline CDR1 MGHDK, CDR2 SYGVNS. Using immunoSEQ multiplex PCR, the repertoire was profiled, and TCRdb retains in-frame clones only, with some absent. The sample consists of some 210,000 clones, over 75% of them appearing once. A roughly 120-subject validation cohort, separate from the 666-subject first cohort, supplied the donors. Sequenced material: PBMCs. The chain employs TRBV25-1 and TRBJ2-1; no clear D gene. This clonotype was sampled from a young woman in good health and CMV-seropositive. The CDR3 nucleotides are TGTGCCAGCAGTGATTTAGCACACAATGAGCAGTTCTTC. Translated, it gives CASSDLAHNEQFF.